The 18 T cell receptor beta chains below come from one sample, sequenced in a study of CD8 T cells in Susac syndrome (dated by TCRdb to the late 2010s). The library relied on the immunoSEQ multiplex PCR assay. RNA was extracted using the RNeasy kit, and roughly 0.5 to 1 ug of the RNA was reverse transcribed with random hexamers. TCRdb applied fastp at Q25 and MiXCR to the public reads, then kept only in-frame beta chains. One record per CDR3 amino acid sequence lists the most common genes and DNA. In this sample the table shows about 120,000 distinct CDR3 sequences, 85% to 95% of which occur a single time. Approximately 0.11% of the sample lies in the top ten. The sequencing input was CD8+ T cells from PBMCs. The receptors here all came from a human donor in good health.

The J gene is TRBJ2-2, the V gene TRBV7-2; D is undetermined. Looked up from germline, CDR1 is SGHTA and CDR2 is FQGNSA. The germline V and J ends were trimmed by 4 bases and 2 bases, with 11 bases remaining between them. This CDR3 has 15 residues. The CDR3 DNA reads TGTGCCAGCAGCTCCCAGCCCGGAAACACCGGGGAGCTGTTTTTT. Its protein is CASSSQPGNTGELFF.

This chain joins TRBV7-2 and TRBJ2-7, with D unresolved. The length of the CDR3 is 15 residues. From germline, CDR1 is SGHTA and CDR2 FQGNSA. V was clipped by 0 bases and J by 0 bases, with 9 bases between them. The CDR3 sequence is CASSLAGIPSYEQYF. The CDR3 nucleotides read TGTGCCAGCAGCTTAGCGGGAATCCCCTCCTACGAGCAGTACTTC. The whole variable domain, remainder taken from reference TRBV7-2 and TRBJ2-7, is GAGVSQSPSNKVTEKGKDVELRCDPISGHTALYWYRQSLGQGLEFLIYFQGNSAPDKSGLPSDRFSAERTGGSVSTLTIQRTQQEDSAVYLCASSLAGIPSYEQYFGPGTRLTVT.

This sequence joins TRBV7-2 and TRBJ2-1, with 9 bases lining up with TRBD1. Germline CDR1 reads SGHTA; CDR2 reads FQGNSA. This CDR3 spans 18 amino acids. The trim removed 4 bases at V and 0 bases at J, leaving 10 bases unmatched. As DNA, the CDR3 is TGTGCCAGCAGCTCGGGACAGGGATTCTCGGGCTCCTACAATGAGCAGTTCTTC. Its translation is CASSSGQGFSGSYNEQFF.

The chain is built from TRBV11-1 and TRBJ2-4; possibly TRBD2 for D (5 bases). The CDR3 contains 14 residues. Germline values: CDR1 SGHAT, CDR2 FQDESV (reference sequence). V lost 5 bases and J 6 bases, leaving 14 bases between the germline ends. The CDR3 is CASSLRGAGNIQYF. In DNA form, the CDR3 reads TGTGCCAGCAGCCTGCGAGGCGCGGGAAACATTCAGTACTTC. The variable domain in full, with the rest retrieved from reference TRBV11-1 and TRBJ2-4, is EAEVAQSPRYKITEKSQAVAFWCDPISGHATLYWYRQILGQGPELLVQFQDESVVDDSQLPKDRFSAERLKGVDSTLKIQPAELGDSAMYLCASSLRGAGNIQYFGAGTRLSVL.

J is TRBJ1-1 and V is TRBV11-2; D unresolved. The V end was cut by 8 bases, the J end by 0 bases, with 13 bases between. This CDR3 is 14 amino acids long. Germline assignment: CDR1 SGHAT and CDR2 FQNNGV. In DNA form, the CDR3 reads TGTGCCAGCGTAAAAGGGATCATGAACACTGAAGCTTTCTTT. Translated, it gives CASVKGIMNTEAFF.

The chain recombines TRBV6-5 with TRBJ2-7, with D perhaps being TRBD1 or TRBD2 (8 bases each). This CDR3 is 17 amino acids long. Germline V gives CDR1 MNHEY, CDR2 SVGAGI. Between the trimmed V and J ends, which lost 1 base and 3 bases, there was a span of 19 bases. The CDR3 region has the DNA TGTGCCAGCAGTTACTTGACGTTAGCGGGACAGGTCTACGAGCAGTACTTC. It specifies CASSYLTLAGQVYEQYF.

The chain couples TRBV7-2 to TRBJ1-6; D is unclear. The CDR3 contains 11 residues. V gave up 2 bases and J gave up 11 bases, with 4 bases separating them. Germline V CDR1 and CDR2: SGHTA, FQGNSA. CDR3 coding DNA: TGTGCCAGCAGCTTATCCGCACCCCTCCACTTT. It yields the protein CASSLSAPLHF.

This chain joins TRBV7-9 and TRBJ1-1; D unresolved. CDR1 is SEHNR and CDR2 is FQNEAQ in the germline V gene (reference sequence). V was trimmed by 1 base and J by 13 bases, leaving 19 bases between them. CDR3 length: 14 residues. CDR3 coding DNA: TGTGCCAGCAGCTTAGGTGTTGATGGAGCGAAGGTTTTCTTT. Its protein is CASSLGVDGAKVFF.

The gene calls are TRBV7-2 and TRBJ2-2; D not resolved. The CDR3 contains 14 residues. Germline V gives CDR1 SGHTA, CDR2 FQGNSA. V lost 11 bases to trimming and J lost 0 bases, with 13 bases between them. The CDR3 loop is CAARSNTNTGELFF. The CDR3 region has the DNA TGTGCCGCCCGCTCGAATACGAACACCGGGGAGCTGTTTTTT.

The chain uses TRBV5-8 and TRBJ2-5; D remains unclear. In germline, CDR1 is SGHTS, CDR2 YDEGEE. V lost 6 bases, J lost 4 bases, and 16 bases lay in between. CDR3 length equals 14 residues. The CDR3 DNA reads TGTGCCAGCACCATGAATGGGCGGACAGAGACCCAGTACTTC. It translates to CASTMNGRTETQYF.

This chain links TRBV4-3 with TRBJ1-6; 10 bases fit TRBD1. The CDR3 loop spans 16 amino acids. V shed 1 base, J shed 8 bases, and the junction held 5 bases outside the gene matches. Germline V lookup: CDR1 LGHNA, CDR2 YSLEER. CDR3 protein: CASSQGETGGYSPLHF. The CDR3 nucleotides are TGCGCCAGCAGCCAAGGCGAGACAGGGGGCTATTCACCCCTCCACTTT.

The CDR3: CSASGTSGGSYEQYF. The CDR3 region has the DNA TGCAGTGCTAGTGGGACTAGCGGGGGATCCTACGAGCAGTACTTC. This sequence joins TRBV20-1 and TRBJ2-7; TRBD2 agrees at 14 bases. The CDR3 loop spans 15 amino acids. Germline loops: CDR1 DFQATT, CDR2 SNEGSKA (reference sequence). J lost 1 base, V lost 3 bases, and 2 bases had no gene match.

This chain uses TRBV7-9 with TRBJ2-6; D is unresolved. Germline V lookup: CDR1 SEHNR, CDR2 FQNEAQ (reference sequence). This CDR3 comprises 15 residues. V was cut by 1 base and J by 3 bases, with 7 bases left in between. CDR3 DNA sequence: TGTGCCAGCAGCTTAGAGTGGGATGGGGCCAACGTCCTGACTTTC. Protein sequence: CASSLEWDGANVLTF.

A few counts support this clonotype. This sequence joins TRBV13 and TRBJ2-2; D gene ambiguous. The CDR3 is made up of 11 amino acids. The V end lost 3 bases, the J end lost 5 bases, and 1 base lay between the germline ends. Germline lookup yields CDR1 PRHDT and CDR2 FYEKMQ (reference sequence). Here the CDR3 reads CASSLTGELFF. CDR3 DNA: TGTGCCAGCAGCTTGACCGGGGAGCTGTTTTTT.

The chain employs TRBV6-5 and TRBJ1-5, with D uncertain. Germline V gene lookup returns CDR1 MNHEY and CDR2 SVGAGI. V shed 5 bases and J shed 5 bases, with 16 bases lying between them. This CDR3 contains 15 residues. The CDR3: CASSGRLGVDQPQHF. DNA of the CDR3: TGTGCCAGCAGTGGCCGCCTAGGAGTGGATCAGCCCCAGCATTTT.

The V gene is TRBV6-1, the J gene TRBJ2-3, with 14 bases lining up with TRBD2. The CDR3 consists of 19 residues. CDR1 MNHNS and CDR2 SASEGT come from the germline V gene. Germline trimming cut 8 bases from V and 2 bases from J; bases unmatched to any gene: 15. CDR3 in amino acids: CASWTPGTSGSLLTDTQYF. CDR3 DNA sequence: TGTGCCAGCTGGACCCCCGGGACTAGCGGGAGTCTTCTCACAGATACGCAGTATTTT.

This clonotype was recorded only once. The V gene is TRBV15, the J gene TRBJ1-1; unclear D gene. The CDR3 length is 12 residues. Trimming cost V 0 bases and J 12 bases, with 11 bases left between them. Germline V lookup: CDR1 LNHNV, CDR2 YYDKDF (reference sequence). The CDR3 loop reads CATSRDGRKTFF. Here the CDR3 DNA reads TGTGCCACCAGCAGAGACGGCCGGAAAACTTTCTTT. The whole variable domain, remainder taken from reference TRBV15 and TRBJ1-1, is DAMVIQNPRYQVTQFGKPVTLSCSQTLNHNVMYWYQQKSSQAPKLLFHYYDKDFNNEADTPDNFQSRRPNTSFCFLDIRSPGLGDTAMYLCATSRDGRKTFFGQGTRLTVV.

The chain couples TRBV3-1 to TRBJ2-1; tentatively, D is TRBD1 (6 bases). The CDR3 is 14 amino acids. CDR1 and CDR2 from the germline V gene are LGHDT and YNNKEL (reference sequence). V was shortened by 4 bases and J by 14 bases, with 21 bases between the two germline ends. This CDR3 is CASSRGPATGFKFF. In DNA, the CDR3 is TGTGCCAGCAGCCGAGGGCCCGCAACAGGGTTTAAGTTCTTC.